This T cell receptor (beta chain) was identified during a study of regulatory and conventional T cells in RAG deficiency. Findings and limits, study-wide: RAG-deficient patients showed markedly lower Shannon entropy and higher Simpson indices than control T-cell subsets.

Regulatory T cells were sorted from blood as CD4+ CD25-high CD127-low cells. Regarding this clone: What it recognizes is unknown.

The CDR3 covers 14 residues. V was pared by 3 bases and J by 9 bases, with 12 bases between. Germline loops: CDR1 LNHDA, CDR2 SQIVND (reference sequence). Here immunoSEQ multiplex PCR was the method, and the copy in TCRdb shows in-frame clones only, minus some. The table lists more than 9,500 clones, approximately 94% of them singletons, with over 1.2% in the top ten. The same sample was also studied in work on regulatory T cells. In that study: The PCR used 52 TRBV and 13 TRBJ primers.

The clonotype was recovered from a human donor in good health. The chain couples TRBV19 to TRBJ1-6; D may be TRBD1 (6 bases). The specimen was CD127- CD25+ CD4+ Tregs sorted from blood. CDR3 DNA: TGTGCCAGTAGTATGGGGGCGGCCGTTTCACCCCTCCACTTT. This gives the protein CASSMGAAVSPLHF.